The sequence of this TCR beta chain was determined in a study of T cell responses to AZD1222 COVID-19 vaccine. Profiling relied on immunoSEQ multiplex PCR, and the TCRdb table lists in-frame clones only, not all of them. The data contain roughly 80,000 clones, 80% to 90% of them seen just once; the ten biggest clones take up 4.5% to 6%. This CDR3 has 14 residues. J gave up 8 bases and V 0 bases, and 4 bases lay outside the gene matches. The germline V gene has CDR1 SGDLS and CDR2 YYNGEE. This sample comprised peripheral blood, obtained on day 0 of AZD1222 vaccination. This clonotype was obtained from an adult in good health. The V gene is TRBV9, the J gene TRBJ1-4, with 7 bases lining up with TRBD1. The CDR3 DNA reads TGTGCCAGCAGCGTAGGGGTAGGGGGCGAAAAACTGTTTTTT. It translates to CASSVGVGGEKLFF.